This T cell receptor beta chain was recovered during a study of CD8 T cells in Susac syndrome. An amount of RNA that ranged from about 0.45 to 1 ug was reverse transcribed with random hexamers. In TCRdb, the immunoSEQ multiplex PCR reads were re-called with MiXCR into one record per CDR3 protein. The table has tens of thousands of distinct CDR3 sequences, approximately 93% seen once. Trimming removed 7 bases from V and 3 bases from J, with 9 bases in between. The germline gives CDR1 DFQATT, CDR2 SNEGSKA (reference sequence). This CDR3 has 11 residues. This receptor was taken from a human donor with Susac syndrome. The chain is built from TRBV20-1 and TRBJ2-5; D gene uncertain. Input material: CD4+ T cells from PBMCs. The DNA of the CDR3 is TGCAGTGAATACTGGGAAGAGACCCAGTACTTC. This gives the protein CSEYWEETQYF.